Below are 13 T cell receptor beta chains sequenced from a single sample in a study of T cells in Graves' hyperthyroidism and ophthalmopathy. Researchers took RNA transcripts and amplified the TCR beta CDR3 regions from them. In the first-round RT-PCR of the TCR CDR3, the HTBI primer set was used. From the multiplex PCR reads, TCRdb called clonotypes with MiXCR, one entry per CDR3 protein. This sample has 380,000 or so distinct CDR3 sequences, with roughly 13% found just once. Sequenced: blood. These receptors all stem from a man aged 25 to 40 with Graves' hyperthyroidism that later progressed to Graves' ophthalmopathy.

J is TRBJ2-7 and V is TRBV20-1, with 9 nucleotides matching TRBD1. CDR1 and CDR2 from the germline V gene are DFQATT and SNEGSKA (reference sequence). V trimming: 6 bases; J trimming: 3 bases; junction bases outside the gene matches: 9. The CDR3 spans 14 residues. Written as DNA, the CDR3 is TGCAGTGCCGCCGGGACAGGGACCAGCTACGAGCAGTACTTC. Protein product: CSAAGTGTSYEQYF.

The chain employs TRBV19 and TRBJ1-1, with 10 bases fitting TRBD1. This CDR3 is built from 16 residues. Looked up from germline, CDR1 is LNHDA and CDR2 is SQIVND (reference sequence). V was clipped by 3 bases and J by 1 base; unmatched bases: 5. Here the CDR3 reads CASSIRQGAWNTEAFF. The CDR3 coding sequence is TGTGCCAGTAGTATTCGACAGGGGGCTTGGAACACTGAAGCTTTCTTT.

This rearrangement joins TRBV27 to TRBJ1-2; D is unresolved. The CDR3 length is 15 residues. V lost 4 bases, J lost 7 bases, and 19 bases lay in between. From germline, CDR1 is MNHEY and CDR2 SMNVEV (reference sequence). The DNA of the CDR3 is TGTGCCAGCAGTTCCTCTTGGGGTGTTGCGGTTGGCTACACCTTC. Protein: CASSSSWGVAVGYTF.

The CDR3 bases are TGTGCCAGCAGCCGCCGGGGCGGGATCGGCACTGAAGCTTTCTTT. This gives the protein CASSRRGGIGTEAFF. This chain links TRBV6-1 with TRBJ1-1; the D gene is possibly TRBD1 (5 bases). Per germline, CDR1 MNHNS and CDR2 SASEGT. The CDR3 has 15 residues. V lost 6 bases and J 4 bases, leaving 18 bases between the germline ends.

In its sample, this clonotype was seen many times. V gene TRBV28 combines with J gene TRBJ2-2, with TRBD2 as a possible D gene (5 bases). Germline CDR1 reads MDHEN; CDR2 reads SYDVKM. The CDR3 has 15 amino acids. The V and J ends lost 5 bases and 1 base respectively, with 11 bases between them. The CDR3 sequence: CASSQRKLNTGELFF. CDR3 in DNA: TGTGCCAGCAGTCAGCGGAAACTGAACACCGGGGAGCTGTTTTTT.

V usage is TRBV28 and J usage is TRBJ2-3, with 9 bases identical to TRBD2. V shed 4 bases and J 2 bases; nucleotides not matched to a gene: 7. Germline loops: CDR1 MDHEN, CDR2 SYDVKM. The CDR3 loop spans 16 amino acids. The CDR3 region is CASSYALAGLTDTQYF. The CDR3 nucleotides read TGTGCCAGCAGTTACGCCCTAGCGGGGCTCACAGATACGCAGTATTTT.

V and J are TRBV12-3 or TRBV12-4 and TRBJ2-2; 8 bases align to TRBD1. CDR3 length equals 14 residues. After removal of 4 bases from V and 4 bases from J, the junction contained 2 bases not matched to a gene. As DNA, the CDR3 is TGTGCCAGCAGTTCGGACAGGGCCACCGGGGAGCTGTTTTTT. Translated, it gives CASSSDRATGELFF.

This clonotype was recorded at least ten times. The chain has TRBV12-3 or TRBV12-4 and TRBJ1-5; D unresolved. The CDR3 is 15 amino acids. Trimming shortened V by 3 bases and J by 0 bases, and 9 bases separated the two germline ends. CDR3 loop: CASSFSQASNQPQHF. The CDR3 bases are TGTGCCAGCAGTTTTAGCCAGGCTAGCAATCAGCCCCAGCATTTT.

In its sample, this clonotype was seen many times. The CDR3 reads CASSLVTGQTYEQYF. CDR3 coding DNA: TGCGCCAGCAGCTTGGTCACAGGGCAGACCTACGAGCAGTACTTC. The J gene is TRBJ2-7, the V gene TRBV5-1; tentative D call: TRBD1 (6 bases). This CDR3 is 15 amino acids long. The V gene's germline CDR1 is SGHRS and CDR2 YFSETQ. Trimming left V 0 bases short and J 2 bases short, with 12 bases between. The full variable domain, rest sourced from reference TRBV5-1 and TRBJ2-7, is KAGVTQTPRYLIKTRGQQVTLSCSPISGHRSVSWYQQTPGQGLQFLFEYFSETQRNKGNFPGRFSGRQFSNSRSEMNVSTLELGDSALYLCASSLVTGQTYEQYFGPGTRLTVT.

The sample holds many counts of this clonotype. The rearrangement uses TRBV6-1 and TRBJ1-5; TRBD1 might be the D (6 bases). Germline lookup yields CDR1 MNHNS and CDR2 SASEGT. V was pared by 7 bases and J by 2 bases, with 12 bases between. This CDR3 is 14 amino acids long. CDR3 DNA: TGTGCCAGCAAAGGGGGACCGGGCAATCAGCCCCAGCATTTT. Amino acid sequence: CASKGGPGNQPQHF.

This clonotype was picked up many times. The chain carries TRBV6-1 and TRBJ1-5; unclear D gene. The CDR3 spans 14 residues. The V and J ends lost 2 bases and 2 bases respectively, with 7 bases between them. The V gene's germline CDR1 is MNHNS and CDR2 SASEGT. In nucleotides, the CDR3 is TGTGCCAGCAGTGAATCTGAGGGCAATCAGCCCCAGCATTTT. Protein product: CASSESEGNQPQHF.

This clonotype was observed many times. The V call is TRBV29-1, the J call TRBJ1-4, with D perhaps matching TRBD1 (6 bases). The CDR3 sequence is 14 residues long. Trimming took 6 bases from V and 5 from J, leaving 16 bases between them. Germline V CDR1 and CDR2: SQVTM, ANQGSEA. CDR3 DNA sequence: TGCAGCGTGCGACTACAGGGACGGAATGAAAAACTGTTTTTT. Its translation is CSVRLQGRNEKLFF. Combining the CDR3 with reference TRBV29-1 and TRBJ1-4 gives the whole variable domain SAVISQKPSRDICQRGTSLTIQCQVDSQVTMMFWYRQQPGQSLTLIATANQGSEATYESGFVIDKFPISRPNLTFSTLTVSNMSPEDSSIYLCSVRLQGRNEKLFFGSGTQLSVL.

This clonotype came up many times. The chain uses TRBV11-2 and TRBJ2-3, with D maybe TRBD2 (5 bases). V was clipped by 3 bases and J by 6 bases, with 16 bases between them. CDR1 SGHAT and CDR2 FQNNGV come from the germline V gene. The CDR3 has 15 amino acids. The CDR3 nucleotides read TGTGCCAGCAGCTTTTTGAGCCGGGAAGGGGATACGCAGTATTTT. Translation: CASSFLSREGDTQYF. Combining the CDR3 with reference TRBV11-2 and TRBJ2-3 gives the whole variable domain EAGVAQSPRYKIIEKRQSVAFWCNPISGHATLYWYQQILGQGPKLLIQFQNNGVVDDSQLPKDRFSAERLKGVDSTLKIQPAKLEDSAVYLCASSFLSREGDTQYFGPGTRLTVL.